This T cell receptor (beta chain) appears in the sequencing data of a study of CXCR3-negative and CXCR3-positive naive CD8 T cells. Overall study findings and caveats: Memory CD8+ T cell repertoires were far less diverse than both naive subsets. Similar TRBV-TRBJ gene usage was seen in naive CXCR3-negative and CXCR3-positive cells, but not in memory cells.

cDNA libraries for TRB were generated by 5' RACE incorporating UMI labels. One entry per CDR3 protein, without DNA, is what TCRdb gives after re-calling the 5' RACE reads. Recorded here are about 28,000 distinct CDR3 sequences; the top ten clones represent roughly 10%. In the case of this clonotype: Its antigen is not known.

There are 17 residues in the CDR3. CDR1 and CDR2 (germline): DFQATT, SNEGSKA (reference sequence). The source material was memory CD8+ T cells from blood. The chain is built from TRBV20-1 and TRBJ2-1; the TCRdb call, TRBD2, lacks DNA for checking. This receptor was obtained from a human donor in good health. Some clones in this sample may be carry-over from other donors' samples. CDR3 sequence: CSAHLAQAGGGLPEQFF.